The 24 T cell receptor beta chains given below trace back to one sample, sequenced in a study of sequential checkpoint blockade in melanoma. The protocol was immunoSEQ multiplex PCR, while the TCRdb copy is restricted to in-frame clones and leaves out a portion. The sample has more than 8,000 clones, around 60% seen once. This sample's treatment: randomized to nivolumab then ipilimumab (arm A) or the reverse (arm B). The sample in question was CD8+ T cells sorted from blood (inferred from file names), obtained from a patient given nivolumab and ipilimumab in sequence. The receptors were sampled from a human donor with melanoma.

This clone was observed a few times. The J gene is TRBJ1-3, the V gene TRBV4-1; tentatively, D is TRBD1 (6 bases). Looked up from germline, CDR1 is MGHRA and CDR2 is YSYEKL. Trimming pared 1 base from V and 8 bases from J, leaving 15 bases between. This CDR3 comprises 15 residues. As DNA, the CDR3 is TGCGCCAGCAGCCAAGTGTACAGGGTGGAGGACACCATATATTTT. Amino acid sequence: CASSQVYRVEDTIYF.

The J gene is TRBJ2-1, the V gene TRBV6-5, with 9 bases aligning to TRBD2. The germline gives CDR1 MNHEY, CDR2 SVGAGI. The CDR3 totals 14 residues. The V gene end was trimmed by 0 bases and the J gene end by 8 bases; junction bases not matched to a gene: 2. CDR3 sequence (DNA): TGTGCCAGCAGTTACTCAGCGGGGGGCGATGAGCAGTTCTTC. This encodes CASSYSAGGDEQFF.

This chain connects TRBV10-2 to TRBJ2-5, with D unclear. Germline CDR1 and CDR2: WSHSY and SAAADI. V lost 6 bases and J lost 3, with 5 bases in between. The CDR3 extends over 11 amino acids. CDR3 sequence reads: CASRTKETQYF. The CDR3 DNA sequence: TGCGCCAGCAGGACAAAAGAGACCCAGTACTTC.

The CDR3 loop reads CASSPGTGGPANYGYTF. CDR3 sequence (DNA): TGTGCCAGCAGCCCGGGGACAGGGGGTCCAGCTAACTATGGCTACACCTTC. The chain has TRBV5-5 and TRBJ1-2, with 11 bases fitting TRBD1. Trimming at V came to 4 bases and at J to 0 bases, leaving 8 bases not matched to a gene. CDR3 length equals 17 residues. The germline gives CDR1 SGHKS, CDR2 YYEKEE (reference sequence).

V gene TRBV5-1 combines with J gene TRBJ2-2; D uncertain. The CDR3 is 16 residues long. Trimming stripped 4 bases from V and 2 bases from J, with 15 bases between. Germline V CDR1 and CDR2: SGHRS, YFSETQ. The DNA for the CDR3 is TGCGCCAGCAGCCGTGACGCGGCTTTCAACACCGGGGAGCTGTTTTTT. Its protein product is CASSRDAAFNTGELFF.

This chain uses TRBV9 with TRBJ2-5, with D perhaps matching TRBD2 (7 bases). The V gene's germline CDR1 is SGDLS and CDR2 YYNGEE. CDR3 size: 14 residues. V was trimmed by 6 bases and J by 5 bases, leaving 17 bases between them. Here the CDR3 DNA reads TGTGCCAGCACACCAGCGAGGGGGGGGGAGACCCAGTACTTC. It yields the protein CASTPARGGETQYF.

This chain links TRBV6-5 with TRBJ1-2; maybe TRBD1 (5 bases). This CDR3 has 13 amino acids. Germline V gene lookup returns CDR1 MNHEY and CDR2 SVGAGI. Trimming pared 4 bases from V and 11 bases from J, leaving 17 bases between. The CDR3 sequence is CASSSAGGEGYTF. The CDR3 DNA reads as TGTGCCAGCAGTTCCGCGGGGGGAGAGGGTTACACCTTC.

This clone was counted between two and nine times. CDR3 protein: CASSLWLNEQFF. CDR3 in DNA: TGTGCCAGCAGCTTATGGCTCAATGAGCAGTTCTTC. The rearrangement joins TRBV11-2 to TRBJ2-1; D not certain. The V gene's germline CDR1 is SGHAT and CDR2 FQNNGV. The V end lost 2 bases, the J end lost 6 bases, and 5 bases lay between the germline ends. The CDR3 has 12 residues.

The genes are TRBV2 and TRBJ1-2; 11 bases match TRBD1. This CDR3 comprises 13 residues. The V segment lost 10 bases and the J segment 4 bases; nucleotides outside the gene matches: 5. The V gene's germline CDR1 is SNHLY and CDR2 FYNNEI. CDR3 in amino acids: CAKDRGLSYGYTF. CDR3 sequence (DNA): TGTGCCAAGGACAGGGGGCTGAGCTATGGCTACACCTTC.

The chain links TRBV27 to TRBJ2-7; perhaps TRBD1 as D (5 bases). CDR1 is MNHEY, CDR2 SMNVEV, per germline (reference sequence). V was trimmed by 4 bases and J by 7 bases, leaving 20 bases between them. The CDR3 covers 15 residues. The CDR3 nucleotides are TGTGCCAGCAGTTACATAGGCGGACACATCTCAGAGCAGTACTTC. Protein product: CASSYIGGHISEQYF.

This clone turned up a few times. The chain recombines TRBV11-2 with TRBJ2-7, with 9 positions matching TRBD1. The CDR3 length is 15 residues. J gave up 1 base and V 1 base, and 2 bases lay outside the gene matches. The germline V gene has CDR1 SGHAT and CDR2 FQNNGV. This CDR3 is CASSLAGTGSYEQYF. CDR3 sequence (DNA): TGTGCCAGCAGCTTAGCGGGGACAGGGTCCTACGAGCAGTACTTC.

By share of the sample, this clone is large. The chain combines TRBV4-3 with TRBJ2-7; 9 bases line up with TRBD2. The CDR3 runs to 15 residues. Germline values: CDR1 LGHNA, CDR2 YSLEER. Trimming removed 0 bases from V and 5 bases from J; junction bases left unmatched: 5. The CDR3 bases are TGCGCCAGCAGCCAAGACGGGCTAGCGGGGAACGAGCAGTACTTC. This encodes CASSQDGLAGNEQYF.

The chain has TRBV4-1 and TRBJ1-2; no reliable D call. The CDR3 has 16 residues. The germline gives CDR1 MGHRA, CDR2 YSYEKL. Trimming took off 5 bases at V and 4 bases at J, with 20 bases between the two ends. The CDR3 DNA reads TGCGCCAGCAGCTACCGGAGTCGGGGTAACGGCTATGGCTACACCTTC. Its protein product is CASSYRSRGNGYGYTF.

This clone was detected only once. The chain employs TRBV6-5 and TRBJ2-3; 7 nucleotides match TRBD1. CDR3 size: 14 residues. Germline V gene lookup returns CDR1 MNHEY and CDR2 SVGAGI. Trimming removed 2 bases from V and 6 bases from J; junction bases left unmatched: 5. CDR3 sequence: CASSYALQGDTQYF. CDR3 sequence (DNA): TGTGCCAGCAGTTACGCCCTACAGGGGGATACGCAGTATTTT.

This clone was counted only a few times. The chain carries TRBV7-9 and TRBJ1-2, with TRBD1 matching 9 bases. The trim removed 3 bases at V and 4 bases at J, leaving 3 bases unmatched. In germline, CDR1 is SEHNR, CDR2 FQNEAQ (reference sequence). CDR3 length equals 14 residues. For the CDR3, the DNA is TGTGCCAGCAGCTTGGGACAGGGCGGCTATGGCTACACCTTC. Translating gives CASSLGQGGYGYTF.

This clone is judged medium-sized. The chain carries TRBV28 and TRBJ1-2; TRBD1 aligns across 10 bases. Trimming cost V 6 bases and J 8 bases; bases outside gene matches: 9. This CDR3 has 14 amino acids. From germline, CDR1 is MDHEN and CDR2 SYDVKM. CDR3 bases: TGTGCCAGCAGAATTCCGGGACAGGGGCGCGGCTACACCTTC. The encoded protein is CASRIPGQGRGYTF.

V is TRBV27 and J is TRBJ2-3; D remains unclear. The CDR3 has 16 amino acids. Per the germline V gene, CDR1 is MNHEY and CDR2 is SMNVEV (reference sequence). Trimming took 1 base from V and 0 from J, leaving 11 bases between them. The CDR3 coding sequence is TGTGCCAGCAGTTTATATTCCCTAGGCAGCACAGATACGCAGTATTTT. It encodes CASSLYSLGSTDTQYF.

The table lists this clone with a few counts. This chain uses TRBV4-3 with TRBJ2-7, with D maybe TRBD1 (5 bases). Trimming pared 1 base from V and 5 bases from J, leaving 12 bases between. The CDR3 has 14 residues. From germline, CDR1 is LGHNA and CDR2 YSLEER. The CDR3 DNA sequence: TGCGCCAGCAGCCAAGCAGCAGGGTTGGACGAGCAGTACTTC. Its translation is CASSQAAGLDEQYF.

This chain joins TRBV5-4 and TRBJ2-2, with TRBD1 as a possible D gene (6 bases). This CDR3 region has 14 residues. Trimming cost V 4 bases and J 3 bases, with 10 bases left between them. Germline CDR1 SGHNT, CDR2 YYREEE (reference sequence). CDR3 loop: CASSQGWDTGELFF. Here the CDR3 DNA reads TGTGCCAGCAGCCAGGGGTGGGACACCGGGGAGCTGTTTTTT.

The chain carries TRBV9 and TRBJ2-5, with TRBD2 identical over 10 bases. Germline V gene lookup returns CDR1 SGDLS and CDR2 YYNGEE. Trimming at V came to 4 bases and at J to 1 base, leaving 4 bases not matched to a gene. CDR3 length: 15 amino acids. This chain's CDR3 is CASSPSGGPQETQYF. The DNA of the CDR3 is TGTGCCAGCAGCCCTAGCGGGGGACCCCAAGAGACCCAGTACTTC.

The chain has TRBV7-6 and TRBJ1-2; 7 bases map to TRBD1. CDR1 and CDR2 (germline): SGHVS, FNYEAQ. The CDR3 covers 16 residues. Trimming took 1 base from V and 3 from J; bases not matched to a gene: 8. CDR3 coding DNA: TGTGCCAGCAGCTTAGTGCCGGAAGGGGGCGACTATGGCTACACCTTC. Protein: CASSLVPEGGDYGYTF.

V gene TRBV7-8 combines with J gene TRBJ2-7, with D perhaps matching TRBD2 (5 bases). Germline loops: CDR1 SGHVS, CDR2 FQNEAQ. The V gene lost 0 bases and the J gene lost 5 bases, with 11 bases spanning the gap. This CDR3 spans 14 amino acids. CDR3 DNA: TGTGCCAGCAGCTTAGCGCGAGGGTTCGACGAGCAGTACTTC. This gives the protein CASSLARGFDEQYF.

This rearrangement joins TRBV13 to TRBJ2-7; TRBD2 might be the D (5 bases). The germline V gene encodes CDR1 PRHDT and CDR2 FYEKMQ (reference sequence). The CDR3 totals 12 residues. V shed 3 bases and J shed 5 bases, with 8 bases lying between them. CDR3 region: CASSFTGNEQYF. The CDR3 DNA is TGTGCCAGCAGCTTTACCGGGAACGAGCAGTACTTC.

This chain connects TRBV4-1 to TRBJ2-7; D not certain. Trimming shortened V by 1 base and J by 1 base, and 8 bases separated the two germline ends. CDR3 size: 14 residues. Germline assignment: CDR1 MGHRA and CDR2 YSYEKL. CDR3 sequence: CASSQGSGSYEQYF. The CDR3 DNA reads TGCGCCAGCAGCCAAGGGTCAGGATCCTACGAGCAGTACTTC.